This is a list of T cell receptor beta chains from one sample in a study of CD8 T cells in ankylosing spondylitis. Via MiXCR, TCRdb re-called the 5' RACE reads, giving one row per CDR3 protein. The sample lists 340,000 or so distinct CDR3 sequences; around 15% were seen once. Sequencing was done on a sample of blood, either unsorted or a sorted T cell fraction (not recorded which). Every receptor here comes from a male donor with ankylosing spondylitis or in good health (not recorded which). Each CDR3 is given with its conserved first and last residue. D genes are given only for firm matches.

d_gene	j_gene	v_gene	CDR3aa
.	TRBJ2-5	TRBV29-1	CSVGTPVRETQYF
.	TRBJ2-7	TRBV4-1	CASSQDGAPYEQYF
.	TRBJ2-7	TRBV29-1	CSVESGGYEQYF
.	TRBJ2-7	TRBV7-9	CASSLAVTDEQYF
.	TRBJ2-4	TRBV11-2	CASSLSTVAKNIQYF
.	TRBJ1-4	TRBV10-3	CATRDTHQREKLFF
TRBD1	TRBJ1-5	TRBV19	CASAPDRVGQPQHF
.	TRBJ2-1	TRBV7-2	CASSLLTGGEQFF
.	TRBJ2-5	TRBV18	CASSPVQGGETQYF
.	TRBJ2-7	TRBV6-1	CASSPRRGMGYEQYF
.	TRBJ1-4	TRBV12-3/TRBV12-4	CASRLIAATNEKLFF
.	TRBJ2-1	TRBV20-1	CSASGGTYYNEQFF
.	TRBJ2-7	TRBV25-1	CASSEGSAYEQYF
.	TRBJ2-1	TRBV20-1	CSAGRGRSSYNEQFF
.	TRBJ2-3	TRBV14	CASSQVLVDTQYF
.	TRBJ1-6	TRBV5-1	CASSLLPEPDSPLHF
.	TRBJ2-3	TRBV5-6	CASSLRGPDTQYF
.	TRBJ2-7	TRBV3-1	CASSQVSGPGQQYF
.	TRBJ1-1	TRBV6-2/TRBV6-3	CASSFGTQNTEAFF
TRBD1	TRBJ2-3	TRBV12-3/TRBV12-4	CASSRKGQKTDTQYF
.	TRBJ2-7	TRBV30	CAWSVRDEQYF